This T cell receptor beta chain came from a study of T-cell memory formation after mild COVID-19. In the study overall: In these data, TCR clusters were largely donor specific.

Findings and limits, study-wide: Most CD4+ clones that shrank were in CM and EM, while CD8+ ones turned up in EMRA. Researchers found some responding clones in pre-infection memory, a sign that cross-reactive memory joined. A second wave expanding day 15 to 37 was CD4+-biased; contracting clones were balanced.

A remark on this clonotype: Its antigen is unidentified.

TCRdb re-called the 5' RACE reads through MiXCR, storing one row per CDR3 protein. There are 250,000 or so distinct CDR3 sequences in the sample; roughly 17% occur only once, and more than 20% lies in the top ten. The CDR3 covers 16 residues. Trimming left V 0 bases short and J 5 bases short, with 17 bases between. Germline V gives CDR1 SGDLS, CDR2 YYNGEE. The chain links TRBV9 to TRBJ2-5, with D perhaps assigned TRBD1 or TRBD2 (5 bases each). What was sequenced was PBMCs or a T cell subset sorted from them (not recorded which). The source is a young man who had mild COVID-19 (a few samples of this study predate the infection). Cell type and time point are not known. The chain's CDR3 is CASSVEGTALGETQYF. Written as DNA, the CDR3 is TGTGCCAGCAGCGTAGAGGGGACGGCCCTCGGGGAGACCCAGTACTTC.